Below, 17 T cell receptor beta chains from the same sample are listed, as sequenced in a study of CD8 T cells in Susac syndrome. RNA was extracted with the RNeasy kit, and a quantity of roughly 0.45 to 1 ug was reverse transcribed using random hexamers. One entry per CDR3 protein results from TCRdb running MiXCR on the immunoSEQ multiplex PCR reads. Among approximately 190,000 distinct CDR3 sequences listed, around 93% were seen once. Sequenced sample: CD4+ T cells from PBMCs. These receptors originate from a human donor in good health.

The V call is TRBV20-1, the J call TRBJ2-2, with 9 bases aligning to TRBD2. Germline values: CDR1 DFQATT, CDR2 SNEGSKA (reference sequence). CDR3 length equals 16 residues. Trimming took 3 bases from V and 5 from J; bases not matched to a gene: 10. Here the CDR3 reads CSARNWRGGVTGELFF. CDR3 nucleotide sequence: TGCAGTGCTAGGAACTGGCGGGGGGGCGTAACCGGGGAGCTGTTTTTT.

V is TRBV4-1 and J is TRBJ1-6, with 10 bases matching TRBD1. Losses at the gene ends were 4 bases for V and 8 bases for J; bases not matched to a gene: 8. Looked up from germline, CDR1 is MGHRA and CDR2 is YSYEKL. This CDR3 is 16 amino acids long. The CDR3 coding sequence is TGCGCCAGCAGCCGAATAGACAGGGGGCCTGATTCACCCCTCCACTTT. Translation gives CASSRIDRGPDSPLHF.

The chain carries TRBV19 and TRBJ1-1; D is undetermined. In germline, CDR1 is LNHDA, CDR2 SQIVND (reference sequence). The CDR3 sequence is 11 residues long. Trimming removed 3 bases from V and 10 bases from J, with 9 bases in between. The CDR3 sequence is CASSMSKAAFF. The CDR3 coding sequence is TGTGCCAGTAGTATGTCAAAGGCAGCTTTCTTT.

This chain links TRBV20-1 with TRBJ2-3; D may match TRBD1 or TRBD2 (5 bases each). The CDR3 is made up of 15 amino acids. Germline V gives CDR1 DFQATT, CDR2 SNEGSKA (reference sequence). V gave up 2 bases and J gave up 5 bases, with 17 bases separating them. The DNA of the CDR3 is TGCAGTGCTAGAAGGGGACCTCCGGCGAGAGATACGCAGTATTTT. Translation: CSARRGPPARDTQYF.

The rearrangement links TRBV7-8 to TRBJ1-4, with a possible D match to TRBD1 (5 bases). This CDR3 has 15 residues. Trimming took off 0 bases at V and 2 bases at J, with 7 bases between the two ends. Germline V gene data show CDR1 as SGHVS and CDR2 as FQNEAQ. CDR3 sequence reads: CASSLAQGTNEKLFF. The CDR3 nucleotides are TGTGCCAGCAGCTTAGCGCAGGGTACTAATGAAAAACTGTTTTTT.

CDR3 loop: CASSDWLDSEAFF. CDR3 nucleotides: TGTGCCAGCAGTGATTGGTTGGACAGTGAAGCTTTCTTT. The chain recombines TRBV2 with TRBJ1-1, with D perhaps matching TRBD1 (6 bases). This CDR3 has 13 amino acids. Germline V gene data show CDR1 as SNHLY and CDR2 as FYNNEI. V was clipped by 3 bases and J by 7 bases, with 12 bases between them. Based on the CDR3 plus reference TRBV2 and TRBJ1-1, the full variable domain is EPEVTQTPSHQVTQMGQEVILRCVPISNHLYFYWYRQILGQKVEFLVSFYNNEISEKSEIFDDQFSVERPDGSNFTLKIRSTKLEDSAMYFCASSDWLDSEAFFGQGTRLTVV.

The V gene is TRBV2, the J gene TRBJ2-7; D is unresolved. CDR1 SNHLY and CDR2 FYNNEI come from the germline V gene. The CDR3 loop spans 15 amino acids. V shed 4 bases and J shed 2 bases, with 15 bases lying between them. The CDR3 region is CASSVFLFETYEQYV. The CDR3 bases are TGTGCCAGCAGTGTATTCCTTTTTGAGACCTACGAGCAGTACGTC.

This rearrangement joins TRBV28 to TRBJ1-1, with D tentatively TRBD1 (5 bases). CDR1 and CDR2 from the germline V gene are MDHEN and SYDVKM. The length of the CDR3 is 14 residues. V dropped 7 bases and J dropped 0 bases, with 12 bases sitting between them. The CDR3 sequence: CASIWGPMNTEAFF. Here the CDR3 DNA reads TGTGCCAGCATCTGGGGACCCATGAACACTGAAGCTTTCTTT.

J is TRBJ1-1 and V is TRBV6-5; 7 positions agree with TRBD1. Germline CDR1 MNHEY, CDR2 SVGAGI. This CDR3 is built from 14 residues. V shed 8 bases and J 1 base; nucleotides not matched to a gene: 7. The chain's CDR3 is CASRPGQRNTEAFF. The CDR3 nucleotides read TGTGCCAGCCGTCCGGGACAGCGGAACACTGAAGCTTTCTTT.

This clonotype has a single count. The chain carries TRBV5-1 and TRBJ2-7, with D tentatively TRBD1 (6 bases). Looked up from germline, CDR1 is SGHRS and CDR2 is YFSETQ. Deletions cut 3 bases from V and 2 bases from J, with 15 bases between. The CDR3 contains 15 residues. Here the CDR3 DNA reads TGCGCCAGCAGCTCCCCCTTCAGGGGTACCTACGAGCAGTACTTC. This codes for CASSSPFRGTYEQYF.

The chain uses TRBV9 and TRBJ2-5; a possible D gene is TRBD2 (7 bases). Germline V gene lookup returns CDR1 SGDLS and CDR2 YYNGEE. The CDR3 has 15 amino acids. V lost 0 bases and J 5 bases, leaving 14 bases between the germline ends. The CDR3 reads CASSVDRGAGETQYF. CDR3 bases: TGTGCCAGCAGCGTAGACCGGGGGGCGGGGGAGACCCAGTACTTC.

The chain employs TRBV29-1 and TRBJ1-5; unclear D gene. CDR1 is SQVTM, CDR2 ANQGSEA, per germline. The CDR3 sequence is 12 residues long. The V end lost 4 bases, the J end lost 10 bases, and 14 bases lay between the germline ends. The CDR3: CSVVGGGGPQHF. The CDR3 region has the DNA TGCAGCGTTGTTGGAGGAGGTGGACCCCAGCATTTT.

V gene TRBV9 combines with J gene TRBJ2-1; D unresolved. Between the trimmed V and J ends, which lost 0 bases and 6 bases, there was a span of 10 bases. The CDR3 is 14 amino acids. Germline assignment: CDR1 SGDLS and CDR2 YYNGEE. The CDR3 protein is CASSVAMSVNEQFF. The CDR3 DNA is TGTGCCAGCAGCGTAGCGATGTCCGTCAATGAGCAGTTCTTC.

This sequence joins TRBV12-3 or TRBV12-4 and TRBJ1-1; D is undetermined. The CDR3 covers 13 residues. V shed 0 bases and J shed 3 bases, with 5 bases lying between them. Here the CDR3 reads CASSLAPDTEAFF. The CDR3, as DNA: TGTGCCAGCAGTTTAGCGCCGGACACTGAAGCTTTCTTT.

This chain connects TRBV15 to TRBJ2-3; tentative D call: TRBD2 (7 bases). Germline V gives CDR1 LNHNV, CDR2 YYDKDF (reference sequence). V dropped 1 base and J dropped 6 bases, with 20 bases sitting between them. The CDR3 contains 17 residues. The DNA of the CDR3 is TGTGCCACCAGCAGAGTGGGGTTGGGCGGGGGCCGTGATACGCAGTATTTT. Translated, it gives CATSRVGLGGGRDTQYF.

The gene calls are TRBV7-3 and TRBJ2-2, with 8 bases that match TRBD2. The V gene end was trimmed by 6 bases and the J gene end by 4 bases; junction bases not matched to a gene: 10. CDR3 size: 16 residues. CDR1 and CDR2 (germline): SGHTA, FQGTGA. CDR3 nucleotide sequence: TGTGCCAGCAGTCTTACCGAGCGGGGGTCCACCGGGGAGCTGTTTTTT. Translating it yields CASSLTERGSTGELFF.

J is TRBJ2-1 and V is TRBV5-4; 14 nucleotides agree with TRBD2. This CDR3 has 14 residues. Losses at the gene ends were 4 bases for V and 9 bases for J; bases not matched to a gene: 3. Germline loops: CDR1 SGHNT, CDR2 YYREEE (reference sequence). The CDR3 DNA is TGTGCCAGCAGCGGGACTAGCGGGGGAGGTGAGCAGTTCTTC. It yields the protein CASSGTSGGGEQFF.